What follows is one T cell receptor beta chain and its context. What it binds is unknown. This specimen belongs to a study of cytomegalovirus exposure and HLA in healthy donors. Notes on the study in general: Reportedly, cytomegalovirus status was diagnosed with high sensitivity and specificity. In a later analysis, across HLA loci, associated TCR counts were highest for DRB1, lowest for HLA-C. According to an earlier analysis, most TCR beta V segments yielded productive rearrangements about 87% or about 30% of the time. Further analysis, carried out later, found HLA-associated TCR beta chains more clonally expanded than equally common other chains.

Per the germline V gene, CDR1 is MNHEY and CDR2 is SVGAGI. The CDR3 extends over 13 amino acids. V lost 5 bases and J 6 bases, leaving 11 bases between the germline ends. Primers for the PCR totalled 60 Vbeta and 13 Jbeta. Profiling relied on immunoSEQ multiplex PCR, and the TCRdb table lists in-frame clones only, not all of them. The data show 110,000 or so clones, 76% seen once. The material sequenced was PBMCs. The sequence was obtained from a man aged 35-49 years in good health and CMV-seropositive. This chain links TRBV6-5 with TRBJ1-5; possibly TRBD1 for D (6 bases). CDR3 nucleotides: TGTGCCAGCAGTAATACAGGGTTTCAGCCCCAGCATTTT. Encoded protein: CASSNTGFQPQHF.